This record covers a single T cell receptor beta chain. How the authors handled the data: Reference gene primers were amplified, and this amplification served to estimate nucleated cell counts. TCRdb keeps only in-frame clones here, not all; method: immunoSEQ multiplex PCR. Clone size and V and J calls were adopted from that table, with D and trimming inferred from the DNA. The sample has under 150,000 clones, around 78% seen once; the top ten hold roughly a tenth. This entry is derived from a study of blood T cell repertoires in COVID-19. At the level of the study: The United States, Italy and Spain provided the acute and convalescent COVID-19 samples. Sources were T cells, B-cell-depleted T cells, or PBMCs; the material itself was cDNA or gDNA.

V was shortened by 8 bases and J by 5 bases, with 18 bases between the two germline ends. The CDR3 is made up of 14 amino acids. CDR1 MNHNY and CDR2 SVGAGI come from the germline V gene (reference sequence). Material for sequencing was peripheral blood. The sequence was collected from a human donor in a cohort sampled during active COVID-19. The rearrangement joins TRBV6-6 to TRBJ1-1; possible D gene TRBD1, 6 bases. The CDR3, as DNA: TGTGCCAGCCACAATAACAGGGCGAGTACTGAAGCTTTCTTT. Protein sequence: CASHNNRASTEAFF.